What follows are 6 T cell receptor beta chains derived from one specimen sequenced in a study of beta chain features in type 1 diabetes. Reverse transcribing all isolated RNA meant expressed TCRB transcripts were sequenced. Measured with immunoSEQ multiplex PCR; TCRdb has only the in-frame clones, and not every one. Here the sample spans 350,000 or so clones, around 19% being singletons. Sequenced sample: naive CD4+ T cells from blood. These receptors all stem from a woman aged 18 to 35 in good health.

The rearrangement joins TRBV4-1 to TRBJ1-5; 9 bases are a match to TRBD1. Losses at the gene ends were 1 base for V and 4 bases for J; bases not matched to a gene: 5. In germline, CDR1 is MGHRA, CDR2 YSYEKL. The CDR3 covers 16 residues. The CDR3 DNA is TGCGCCAGCAGCCAAGTGACAGGGGGTAGTAATCAGCCCCAGCATTTT. It codes for CASSQVTGGSNQPQHF.

The chain links TRBV2 to TRBJ2-3; 8 bases are shared with TRBD1. The germline V gene has CDR1 SNHLY and CDR2 FYNNEI. The V segment lost 4 bases and the J segment 5 bases; nucleotides outside the gene matches: 8. This CDR3 is built from 15 residues. CDR3 in DNA: TGTGCCAGCAGTGCCTCGACAGGGGTACGAGATACGCAGTATTTT. It codes for CASSASTGVRDTQYF.

This clone showed up just a few times. V gene TRBV5-1 combines with J gene TRBJ1-1, with 8 bases lining up with TRBD1. The trim removed 5 bases at V and 1 base at J, leaving 1 base unmatched. The germline CDR1 and CDR2 sequences are SGHRS and YFSETQ. The CDR3 contains 13 residues. The CDR3 bases are TGCGCCAGCAGAGGACAGGGGAACACTGAAGCTTTCTTT. The encoded protein is CASRGQGNTEAFF.

This clone has only a few counts. The V gene is TRBV6-6, the J gene TRBJ2-2; D possibly corresponds to TRBD1 (6 bases). Trimming shortened V by 4 bases and J by 0 bases, and 12 bases separated the two germline ends. Germline lookup yields CDR1 MNHNY and CDR2 SVGAGI (reference sequence). The CDR3 contains 16 residues. The CDR3 DNA follows: TGTGCCAGCAGTTTGAGCGGACAGCCGAACACCGGGGAGCTGTTTTTT. Translation: CASSLSGQPNTGELFF.

A few counts support this clone. J is TRBJ2-2 and V is TRBV7-2, with a weak D call TRBD1 (5 bases). Germline V gives CDR1 SGHTA, CDR2 FQGNSA. The V end was cut by 10 bases, the J end by 0 bases, with 15 bases between. The CDR3 loop spans 15 amino acids. The CDR3 is CAITAWTTNTGELFF. The DNA of the CDR3 is TGTGCCATTACGGCCTGGACAACGAACACCGGGGAGCTGTTTTTT.

The rearrangement joins TRBV5-1 to TRBJ1-1; maybe TRBD1 (5 bases). The germline V gene has CDR1 SGHRS and CDR2 YFSETQ. V gave up 1 base and J gave up 0 bases, with 13 bases separating them. The CDR3 has 16 amino acids. The DNA for the CDR3 is TGCGCCAGCAGCTTGCCAGGGCTGGCCATGAACACTGAAGCTTTCTTT. Its protein product is CASSLPGLAMNTEAFF. The full variable domain, with the rest looked up from reference TRBV5-1 and TRBJ1-1, is KAGVTQTPRYLIKTRGQQVTLSCSPISGHRSVSWYQQTPGQGLQFLFEYFSETQRNKGNFPGRFSGRQFSNSRSEMNVSTLELGDSALYLCASSLPGLAMNTEAFFGQGTRLTVV.